This T cell receptor (beta chain) comes out of a study of T cells after yellow fever vaccination. The study, taken as a whole, reports: A weaker but faster secondary response was observed, peaking on day 5 versus 15. Just a small share of clonotypes turned up in the CD4 compartment as well as the CD8 compartment. In post-booster samples, most primary-vaccination clones reappeared (approximately 96% CD4, roughly 88% CD8).

This clonotype showed up many times. Its antigen remains unidentified. The junction departs from germline at one end; a sequencing error may be responsible. The CDR3 extends over 14 amino acids. Germline values: CDR1 SGHTA, CDR2 FQGNSA. Each CDR3 protein gets one entry after TCRdb re-called the 5' RACE reads with MiXCR. The table lists about 360,000 distinct CDR3 sequences, roughly 6.1% of them singletons. The sequence was collected from a man aged 25 to 40 who received the YFV17D yellow fever vaccine. Source: PBMCs, taken 5 days after the yellow fever booster vaccination. J is TRBJ2-2 and V is TRBV7-2, with 7 positions matching TRBD2. DNA for the CDR3: TGCGCCAGCAGCTTGGGAGGGGACACCGGGGAGCTGTTTTTT. Translated: CASSLGGDTGELFF.